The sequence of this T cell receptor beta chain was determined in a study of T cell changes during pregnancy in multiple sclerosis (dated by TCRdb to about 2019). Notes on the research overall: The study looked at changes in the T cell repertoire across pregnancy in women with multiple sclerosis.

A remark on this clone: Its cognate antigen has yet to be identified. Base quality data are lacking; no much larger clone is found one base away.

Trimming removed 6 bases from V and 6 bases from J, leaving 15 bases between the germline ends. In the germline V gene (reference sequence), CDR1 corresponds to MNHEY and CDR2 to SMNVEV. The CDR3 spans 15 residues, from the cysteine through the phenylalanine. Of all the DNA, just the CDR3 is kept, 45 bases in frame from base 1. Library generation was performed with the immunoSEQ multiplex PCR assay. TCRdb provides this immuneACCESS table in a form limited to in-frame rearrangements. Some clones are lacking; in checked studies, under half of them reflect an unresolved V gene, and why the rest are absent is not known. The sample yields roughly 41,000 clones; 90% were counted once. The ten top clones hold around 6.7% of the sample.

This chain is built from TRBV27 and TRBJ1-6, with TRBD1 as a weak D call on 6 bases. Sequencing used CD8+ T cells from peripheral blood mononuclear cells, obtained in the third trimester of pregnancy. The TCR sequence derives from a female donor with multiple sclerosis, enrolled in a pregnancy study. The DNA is TGTGCCAGCAGGCTACAGGGTGGGTTTAATTCACCCCTCCACTTT. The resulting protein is CASRLQGGFNSPLHF.